Detailed here is one TCR beta chain. Original data processing: Counts of nucleated cells, estimated from reference gene primer amplification, were obtained. Generated by immunoSEQ multiplex PCR, the TCRdb table keeps only in-frame clones and is missing some. The V and J calls and clone size are taken from that table; D and trimming were inferred from the DNA. The sample carries 270,000 or so clones, 75% to 90% recorded once. The source of the sample is a study of blood T cell repertoires in COVID-19. For the study at large: PBMCs, B-cell-depleted T cells, or T cells provided the cDNA or gDNA that made up the material.

Sequencing was carried out using peripheral blood. The sequence was obtained from a woman aged 40 to 55 who had recovered from COVID-19.

This chain's CDR3 is CASSIRTSGSENEQFF. The CDR3 DNA reads TGTGCCAGTAGTATCAGGACTAGCGGGAGTGAAAATGAGCAGTTCTTC. This sequence joins TRBV19 and TRBJ2-1; TRBD2 aligns across 13 bases. This CDR3 has 16 amino acids. Germline loops: CDR1 LNHDA, CDR2 SQIVND (reference sequence). With 3 bases clipped from V and 7 bases from J, the junction kept 6 bases outside the gene matches.